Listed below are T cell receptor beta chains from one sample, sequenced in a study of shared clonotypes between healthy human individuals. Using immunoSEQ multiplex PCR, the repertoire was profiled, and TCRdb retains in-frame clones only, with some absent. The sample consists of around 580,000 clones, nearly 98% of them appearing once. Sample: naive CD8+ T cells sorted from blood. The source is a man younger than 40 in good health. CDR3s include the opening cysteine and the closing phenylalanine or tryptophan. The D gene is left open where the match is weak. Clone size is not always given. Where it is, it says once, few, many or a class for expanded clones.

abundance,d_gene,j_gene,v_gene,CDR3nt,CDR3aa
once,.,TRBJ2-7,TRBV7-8,TGTGCCAGCAGCCTCAGGGCCTACGAGCAGTACTTC,CASSLRAYEQYF
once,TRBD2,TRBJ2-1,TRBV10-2,TGCGCCAGCAGCGTACTAGCGGGAGACTACAATGAGCAGTTCTTC,CASSVLAGDYNEQFF
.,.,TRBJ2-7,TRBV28,TGTGCCAGCAGCGCAGGGACCGAGAACGAGCAGTACTTC,CASSAGTENEQYF
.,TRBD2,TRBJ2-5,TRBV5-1,TGCGCCAGCAGCTTGGAAAGTTCAGCGGGAGGGCATGTGGAGACCCAGTACTTC,CASSLESSAGGHVETQYF
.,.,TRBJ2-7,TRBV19,TGTGCCAGTAGTAACCTCGGGGCCGCCTACGAGCAGTACTTC,CASSNLGAAYEQYF
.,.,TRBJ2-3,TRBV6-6,TGTGCCAGCAGTTCATACACAGATACGCAGTATTTT,CASSSYTDTQYF
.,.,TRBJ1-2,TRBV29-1,TGCAGCGTTGGGGAAGGGGTAGTCTATGGCTACACCTTC,CSVGEGVVYGYTF
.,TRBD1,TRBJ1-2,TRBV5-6,TGTGCCAGCAGGGGGACAGGCGGTATCTATGGCTACACCTTC,CASRGTGGIYGYTF
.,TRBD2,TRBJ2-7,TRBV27,TGTGCCAGCAGTTTTACGGGAGGTAGGGAGCAGTACTTC,CASSFTGGREQYF
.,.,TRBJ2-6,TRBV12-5,TGTGCTAGTGGTCCGGGTACTGCAGGACAAAGTCGGGCCAACGTCCTGACTTTC,CASGPGTAGQSRANVLTF
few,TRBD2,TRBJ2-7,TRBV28,TGTGCCAGCAGTTTATTGGGAGGGGCCGAGCAGTACTTC,CASSLLGGAEQYF
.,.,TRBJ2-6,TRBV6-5,TGTGCCAGCAGTTACTCGACGGGCTCCGGGGCCAACGTCCTGACTTTC,CASSYSTGSGANVLTF
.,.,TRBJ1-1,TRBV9,TGTGCCAGCGGGTCTTTCATGAACACTGAAGCTTTCTTT,CASGSFMNTEAFF
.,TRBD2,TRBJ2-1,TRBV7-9,TGTGCCACTCGGTTTAAGGGAGGGCCGAATGAGCAGTTCTTC,CATRFKGGPNEQFF
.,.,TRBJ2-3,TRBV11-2,TGTGCCAGCAGCCCAGGGACGGCTAGCACAGATACGCAGTATTTT,CASSPGTASTDTQYF
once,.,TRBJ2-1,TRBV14,TGTGCCAGCAGTCCGGGTTCTTGGGATGAGCAGTTCTTC,CASSPGSWDEQFF
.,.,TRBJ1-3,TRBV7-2,TGTGCCAGCAGTCCGGGACCTCCCTCTGGAAACACCATATATTTT,CASSPGPPSGNTIYF
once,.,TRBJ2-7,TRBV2,TGTGCCAGCAGTGACCCGGAAAGGGTTGTGGCGGGGAAGTACTTC,CASSDPERVVAGKYF
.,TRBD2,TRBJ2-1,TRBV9,TGTGCCAGCAGCGTAGTCGGCGGGAGTAGCAATGAGCAGTTCTTC,CASSVVGGSSNEQFF
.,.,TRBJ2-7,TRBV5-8,TGTGCCAGCAGCTTGGCTCAAATGACCTACGAGCAGTACTTC,CASSLAQMTYEQYF
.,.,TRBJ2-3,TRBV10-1,TGCGCCAGCAGTGAGGCAAAACTCGGGACGGACACAGATACGCAGTATTTT,CASSEAKLGTDTDTQYF
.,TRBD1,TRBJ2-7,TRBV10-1,TGCGCCAGCAGCTCATTAAAGACAGGGGAGAGGCCCTACGAGCAGTACTTC,CASSSLKTGERPYEQYF
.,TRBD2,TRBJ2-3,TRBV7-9,TGTGCCAGCAGTTCTAGCGGGCAAGGGGCAGATACGCAGTATTTT,CASSSSGQGADTQYF
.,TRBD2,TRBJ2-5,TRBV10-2,TGCGCCAGCAGGGGACTAGCGGGACCCCCAGAGACCCAGTACTTC,CASRGLAGPPETQYF
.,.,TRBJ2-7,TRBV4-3,TGCGCCAGCAGCCAAGATCGCTGGGGGGATCAGTACTTC,CASSQDRWGDQYF